These 29 T cell receptor beta chains came from one sample sequenced in a study of CD8+ T cells in alopecia areata. Extracted RNA was reverse transcribed into cDNA, the sequencing template. The repertoire was sequenced with immunoSEQ multiplex PCR; TCRdb's copy has only in-frame clones and lacks some. The sample comprises around 170,000 clones, about 47% of which are singletons, and over 9.5% rests with the top ten. Specified treatment: oral pan-JAK inhibitor, 5-10 mg twice daily. The sequencing here drew on CD8+ T cells sorted from blood, taken at roughly week 53, from a patient treated with tofacitinib. All receptors derive from a human donor with alopecia areata.

V usage is TRBV27 and J usage is TRBJ2-7; the D gene is possibly TRBD1 (5 bases). Trimming removed 4 bases from V and 6 bases from J, with 16 bases in between. This CDR3 contains 14 residues. Germline CDR1 is MNHEY and CDR2 is SMNVEV (reference sequence). The CDR3 sequence: CASSSGSGRREQYF. The CDR3 DNA reads TGTGCCAGCAGTTCTGGATCAGGGCGACGCGAGCAGTACTTC.

The chain joins TRBV6-5 to TRBJ2-2; D perhaps matches TRBD2 (5 bases). Deletions cut 5 bases from V and 1 base from J, with 5 bases between. The germline CDR1 and CDR2 sequences are MNHEY and SVGAGI. The CDR3 consists of 13 residues. Here the CDR3 reads CASSSGNTGELFF. The CDR3 bases are TGTGCCAGCAGTAGCGGGAACACCGGGGAGCTGTTTTTT.

V gene TRBV6-1 combines with J gene TRBJ1-1; the D is unclear. Germline-derived CDR1 and CDR2 are MNHNS and SASEGT. Trimming took 5 bases from V and 3 from J, leaving 16 bases between them. This CDR3 has 15 residues. The CDR3 here is CASSTPHGQDTEAFF. CDR3 nucleotides: TGTGCCAGCAGTACCCCACACGGCCAGGACACTGAAGCTTTCTTT.

The chain recombines TRBV7-9 with TRBJ2-7; 7 bases fit TRBD2. Per the germline V gene, CDR1 is SEHNR and CDR2 is FQNEAQ (reference sequence). This CDR3 is 13 amino acids long. The J segment lost 4 bases and the V segment lost 5 bases, leaving 5 bases of the junction unmatched. CDR3 region: CASSPWEGYEQYF. CDR3 coding DNA: TGTGCCAGCAGCCCCTGGGAGGGATACGAGCAGTACTTC.

The genes are TRBV2 and TRBJ2-2; D is undetermined. Trimming removed 11 bases at V and 5 bases at J, with 9 bases between. This CDR3 contains 11 residues. CDR1 and CDR2 from the germline V gene are SNHLY and FYNNEI. DNA of the CDR3: TGTGCCGGGCAAGGGACCGGGGAGCTGTTTTTT. Its protein product is CAGQGTGELFF. The whole variable domain, remainder taken from reference TRBV2 and TRBJ2-2, is EPEVTQTPSHQVTQMGQEVILRCVPISNHLYFYWYRQILGQKVEFLVSFYNNEISEKSEIFDDQFSVERPDGSNFTLKIRSTKLEDSAMYFCAGQGTGELFFGEGSRLTVL.

The CDR3 spells CASSQDFSGHAEDTQYF. Here the CDR3 DNA reads TGCGCCAGCAGCCAAGATTTCTCGGGACACGCCGAAGATACGCAGTATTTT. The chain combines TRBV4-1 with TRBJ2-3; a possible D gene is TRBD1 (6 bases). Germline assignment: CDR1 MGHRA and CDR2 YSYEKL. V lost 0 bases and J lost 5, with 18 bases in between. The CDR3 covers 17 residues.

The chain couples TRBV30 to TRBJ2-3, with 9 bases aligning to TRBD2. Per the germline V gene, CDR1 is GTSNPN and CDR2 is SVGIG (reference sequence). The length of the CDR3 is 14 residues. The V and J ends lost 0 bases and 9 bases, in that order; junction bases with no gene match: 7. CDR3 DNA: TGTGCCTGGAGTGTAAGCGGGGGGCCCCGAACGCAGTATTTT. It codes for CAWSVSGGPRTQYF.

This chain joins TRBV9 and TRBJ2-5; 10 bases align to TRBD2. CDR1 and CDR2 (germline): SGDLS, YYNGEE. The junction had 4 bases not matched to a gene; V was cut back by 4 bases and J by 1 base. The CDR3 has 15 residues. The CDR3 sequence: CASSSQRGGQETQYF. The CDR3 DNA is TGTGCCAGCAGCTCCCAGCGGGGGGGCCAAGAGACCCAGTACTTC.

This chain uses TRBV5-4 with TRBJ2-3; no firm D call. Deletions cut 2 bases from V and 0 bases from J, with 10 bases between. Germline CDR1 and CDR2: SGHNT and YYREEE (reference sequence). The length of the CDR3 is 15 residues. The CDR3 DNA is TGTGCCAGCAGCTTATATACAGCTAGCACAGATACGCAGTATTTT. It specifies CASSLYTASTDTQYF.

V gene TRBV6-1 combines with J gene TRBJ1-6; D gene unclear. The V and J ends lost 6 bases and 10 bases respectively, with 13 bases between them. CDR1 is MNHNS, CDR2 SASEGT, per germline. CDR3 length: 13 amino acids. The chain's CDR3 is CASRAEGLSPLHF. Here the CDR3 DNA reads TGTGCCAGCAGGGCGGAGGGTCTCTCACCCCTCCACTTT.

The chain combines TRBV14 with TRBJ1-5, with unresolved D. V dropped 6 bases and J dropped 0 bases, with 6 bases sitting between them. Germline CDR1 is SGHDN and CDR2 is FVKESK. This CDR3 has 13 amino acids. The CDR3: CASSPTSNQPQHF. The CDR3, as DNA: TGTGCCAGCAGTCCAACTAGCAATCAGCCCCAGCATTTT.

This clone showed up just a few times. V usage is TRBV4-1 and J usage is TRBJ2-5; tentatively, D is TRBD2 (6 bases). From germline, CDR1 is MGHRA and CDR2 YSYEKL. The CDR3 is 15 amino acids. V shed 4 bases and J shed 1 base, with 13 bases lying between them. The CDR3 protein is CASSPHRDSQETQYF. The CDR3 nucleotides are TGCGCCAGCAGCCCACACCGGGACTCCCAAGAGACCCAGTACTTC.

V gene TRBV7-2 combines with J gene TRBJ2-2, with no clear D. CDR3 length equals 14 residues. V lost 1 base and J 6 bases, leaving 9 bases between the germline ends. Germline lookup yields CDR1 SGHTA and CDR2 FQGNSA. CDR3 residues: CASSLGGSAGELFF. CDR3 nucleotides: TGTGCCAGCAGCTTAGGGGGTTCAGCCGGGGAGCTGTTTTTT.

CDR3 amino acids: CASSSGSNTEAFF. The CDR3 nucleotides read TGTGCCAGCAGTTCGGGGTCGAACACTGAAGCTTTCTTT. The chain has TRBV25-1 and TRBJ1-1; D is undetermined. Germline V gives CDR1 MGHDK, CDR2 SYGVNS. This CDR3 has 13 residues. V lost 5 bases and J lost 1, with 8 bases in between.

The chain has TRBV5-1 and TRBJ2-7, with D tentatively TRBD1 or TRBD2 (5 bases each). Germline CDR1 reads SGHRS; CDR2 reads YFSETQ. CDR3 length: 16 amino acids. The ends were cut back, 0 bases at V and 0 bases at J, with 13 bases in the middle. The CDR3 DNA reads TGCGCCAGCAGCTTGGCCGCGGCAGGGAGCTCCTACGAGCAGTACTTC. Translation gives CASSLAAAGSSYEQYF.

In nucleotides, the CDR3 is TGTGCCAGCAGCTCCAAGGACTGGGGTATTGAAAAACTGTTTTTT. Amino acid sequence: CASSSKDWGIEKLFF. This rearrangement joins TRBV11-2 to TRBJ1-4; D not certain. Germline V gene data show CDR1 as SGHAT and CDR2 as FQNNGV. The CDR3 has 15 amino acids. Trimming removed 4 bases from V and 7 bases from J, with 16 bases in between.

The chain carries TRBV2 and TRBJ2-7; D not resolved. The germline V gene has CDR1 SNHLY and CDR2 FYNNEI. The CDR3 extends over 16 amino acids. The V and J ends lost 3 bases and 0 bases respectively, with 15 bases between them. The CDR3 loop is CASSEGRQAFSYEQYF. For the CDR3, the DNA is TGTGCCAGCAGTGAGGGTCGCCAGGCATTCTCCTACGAGCAGTACTTC.

The rearrangement links TRBV4-1 to TRBJ2-1; tentatively, D is TRBD1 or TRBD2 (5 bases each). Deletions cut 1 base from V and 10 bases from J, with 14 bases between. Per germline, CDR1 MGHRA and CDR2 YSYEKL. This CDR3 has 14 amino acids. Here the CDR3 reads CASSQVNVGVEQFF. The CDR3, as DNA: TGCGCCAGCAGCCAAGTAAATGTGGGGGTCGAGCAGTTCTTC.

This rearrangement joins TRBV30 to TRBJ1-5, with D tentatively TRBD1 (6 bases). Germline CDR1 is GTSNPN and CDR2 is SVGIG (reference sequence). Trimming took 2 bases from V and 6 from J, leaving 14 bases between them. The CDR3 length is 14 residues. CDR3: CAWSPGGGSQPQHF. CDR3 in DNA: TGTGCCTGGAGTCCCGGGGGCGGAAGTCAGCCCCAGCATTTT.

The chain joins TRBV9 to TRBJ2-7; unclear D gene. Germline V gene sequence: CDR1 SGDLS, CDR2 YYNGEE. There are 14 residues in the CDR3. The ends were cut back, 0 bases at V and 3 bases at J, with 10 bases in the middle. CDR3 in amino acids: CASSVGVKGYEQYF. The CDR3 DNA reads as TGTGCCAGCAGCGTAGGGGTGAAAGGCTACGAGCAGTACTTC.

This rearrangement joins TRBV5-6 to TRBJ2-7; D is possibly TRBD1 (6 bases). The CDR3 is 13 amino acids. The V and J ends lost 4 bases and 3 bases respectively, with 11 bases between them. CDR1 SGHDT and CDR2 YYEEEE come from the germline V gene. The CDR3 sequence is CASSPGQRYEQYF. In nucleotides, the CDR3 is TGTGCCAGCAGCCCGGGACAACGCTACGAGCAGTACTTC.

In this sample, this clone turned up once. This chain joins TRBV4-3 and TRBJ1-6; D not certain. Germline V gene sequence: CDR1 LGHNA, CDR2 YSLEER. V was shortened by 2 bases and J by 6 bases, with 5 bases between the two germline ends. The CDR3 spans 13 residues. The CDR3 DNA follows: TGCGCCAGCAGCCAAACTTCTAATTCACCCCTCCACTTT. It encodes CASSQTSNSPLHF.

This clone showed up just a few times. The chain couples TRBV15 to TRBJ2-2, with D unclear. The CDR3 has 12 amino acids. The V gene lost 5 bases and the J gene lost 4 bases, with 5 bases spanning the gap. Germline-derived CDR1 and CDR2 are LNHNV and YYDKDF (reference sequence). The CDR3 DNA sequence: TGTGCCACCAGCCCCCGCACCGGGGAGCTGTTTTTT. Protein product: CATSPRTGELFF.

V and J are TRBV4-2 and TRBJ1-1, with D maybe TRBD1 (5 bases). Trimming took off 4 bases at V and 7 bases at J, with 7 bases between the two ends. This CDR3 has 11 amino acids. Germline CDR1 is LGHNA and CDR2 is YNFKEQ. CDR3 DNA sequence: TGTGCCAGCAGCCGGGGCCTTGAAGCTTTCTTT. Its translation is CASSRGLEAFF.

This clone was counted only a few times. The chain couples TRBV30 to TRBJ2-1; TRBD1 might be the D (6 bases). The length of the CDR3 is 11 residues. Trimming took 8 bases from V and 7 from J, leaving 12 bases between them. Germline V gives CDR1 GTSNPN, CDR2 SVGIG (reference sequence). In DNA form, the CDR3 reads TGTGCCAGGGGGTCCGGGAATGAGCAGTTCTTC. This codes for CARGSGNEQFF.

The V and J genes are TRBV30 and TRBJ1-1; the D gene is possibly TRBD1 (5 bases). The CDR3 extends over 16 amino acids. V gave up 1 base and J gave up 1 base, with 16 bases separating them. Germline CDR1 is GTSNPN and CDR2 is SVGIG (reference sequence). The CDR3 sequence is CAWSAWGSAANTEAFF. DNA of the CDR3: TGTGCCTGGAGTGCGTGGGGCTCCGCGGCGAACACTGAAGCTTTCTTT.

This clone was counted a few times. This chain connects TRBV9 to TRBJ2-2; no firm D call. Trimming took 4 bases from V and 6 from J, leaving 19 bases between them. This CDR3 is 16 amino acids long. CDR1 is SGDLS and CDR2 is YYNGEE in the germline V gene. This CDR3 reads CASSPRGAKMSGELFF. CDR3 in DNA: TGTGCCAGCAGCCCCCGCGGAGCGAAGATGTCCGGGGAGCTGTTTTTT.

This clone was picked up many times. CDR3 sequence: CASSDWTGGEKLFF. The CDR3 region has the DNA TGTGCCAGCAGTGACTGGACAGGGGGAGAAAAACTGTTTTTT. The J gene is TRBJ1-4, the V gene TRBV2; 10 bases map to TRBD1. From germline, CDR1 is SNHLY and CDR2 FYNNEI. The junction had 3 bases not matched to a gene; V was cut back by 3 bases and J by 8 bases. There are 14 residues in the CDR3.

The rearrangement links TRBV6-1 to TRBJ1-5; D remains ambiguous. Trimming cost V 3 bases and J 0 bases, with 9 bases left between them. Per the germline V gene, CDR1 is MNHNS and CDR2 is SASEGT. This CDR3 spans 15 amino acids. The chain's CDR3 is CASSDWITSNQPQHF. The CDR3 DNA is TGTGCCAGCAGTGATTGGATAACTAGCAATCAGCCCCAGCATTTT.